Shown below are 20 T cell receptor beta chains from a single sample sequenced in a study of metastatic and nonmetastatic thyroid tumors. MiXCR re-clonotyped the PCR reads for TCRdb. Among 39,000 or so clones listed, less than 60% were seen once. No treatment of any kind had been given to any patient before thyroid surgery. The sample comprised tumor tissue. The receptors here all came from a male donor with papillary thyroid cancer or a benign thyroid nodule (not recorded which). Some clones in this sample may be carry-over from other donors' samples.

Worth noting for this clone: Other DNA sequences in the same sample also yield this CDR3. The chain's CDR3 is CASSLTTTQYF. Written as DNA, the CDR3 is TGTGCCAGCAGTCTGACTACTACCCAGTACTTC. The chain joins TRBV12-3 or TRBV12-4 to TRBJ2-5, with TRBD2 as a possible D gene (5 bases). The CDR3 length is 11 residues. The V gene lost 5 bases and the J gene lost 8 bases, with 9 bases spanning the gap.

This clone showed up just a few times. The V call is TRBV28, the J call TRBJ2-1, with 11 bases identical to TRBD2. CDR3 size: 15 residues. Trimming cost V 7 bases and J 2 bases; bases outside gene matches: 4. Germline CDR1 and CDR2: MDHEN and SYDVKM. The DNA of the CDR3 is TGTGCCAGCACCATGGGACTAGCGGCCTACAATGAGCAGTTCTTC. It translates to CASTMGLAAYNEQFF.

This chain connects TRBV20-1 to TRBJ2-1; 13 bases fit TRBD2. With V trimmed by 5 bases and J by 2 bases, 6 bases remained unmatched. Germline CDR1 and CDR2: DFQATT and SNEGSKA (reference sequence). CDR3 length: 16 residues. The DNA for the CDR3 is TGCAGTGCTCAGACTAGCGGGAGGTCAACCTACAATGAGCAGTTCTTC. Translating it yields CSAQTSGRSTYNEQFF.

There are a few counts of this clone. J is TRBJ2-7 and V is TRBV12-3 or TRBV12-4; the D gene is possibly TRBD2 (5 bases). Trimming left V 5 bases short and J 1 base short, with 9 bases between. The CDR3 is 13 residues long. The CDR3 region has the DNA TGTGCCAGCAGTCCAGGACTGTCCTACGAGCAGTACTTC. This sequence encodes CASSPGLSYEQYF.

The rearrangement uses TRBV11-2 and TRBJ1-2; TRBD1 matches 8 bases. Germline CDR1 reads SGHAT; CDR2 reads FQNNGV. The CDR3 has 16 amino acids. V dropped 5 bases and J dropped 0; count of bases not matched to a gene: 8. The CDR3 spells CASSPEGTGANYGYTF. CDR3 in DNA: TGTGCCAGCAGCCCGGAAGGGACAGGAGCTAACTATGGCTACACCTTC.

The CDR3, as DNA: TGTGCCTGGAGCCGTGGTTCTGACTATGGCTACACCTTC. This codes for CAWSRGSDYGYTF. The genes are TRBV30 and TRBJ1-2, with D unresolved. Trimming cost V 3 bases and J 3 bases, with 11 bases left between them. The CDR3 is 13 amino acids. In germline, CDR1 is GTSNPN, CDR2 SVGIG (reference sequence).

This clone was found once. For the CDR3, the DNA is TGCAGTGCTAGGACTCCGTTCCGGCGGGGGGGCCGTGATGAGCAGTTCTTC. As protein: CSARTPFRRGGRDEQFF. This chain joins TRBV20-1 and TRBJ2-1, with 9 bases identical to TRBD2. Germline CDR1 is DFQATT and CDR2 is SNEGSKA (reference sequence). The CDR3 consists of 17 residues. After removal of 3 bases from V and 8 bases from J, the junction contained 17 bases not matched to a gene.

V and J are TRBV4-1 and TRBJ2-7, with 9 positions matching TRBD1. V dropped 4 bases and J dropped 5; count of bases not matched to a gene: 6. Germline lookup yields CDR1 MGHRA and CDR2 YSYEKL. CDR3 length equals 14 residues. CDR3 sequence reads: CASSRGTGSHEQYF. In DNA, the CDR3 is TGCGCCAGCAGCCGAGGGACAGGGAGCCACGAGCAGTACTTC.

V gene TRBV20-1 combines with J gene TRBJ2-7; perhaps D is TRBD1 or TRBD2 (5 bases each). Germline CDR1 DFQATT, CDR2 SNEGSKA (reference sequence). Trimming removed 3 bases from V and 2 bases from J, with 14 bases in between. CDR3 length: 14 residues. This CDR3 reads CSARGTVEAYEQYF. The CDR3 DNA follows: TGCAGTGCTAGGGGGACGGTTGAAGCCTACGAGCAGTACTTC.

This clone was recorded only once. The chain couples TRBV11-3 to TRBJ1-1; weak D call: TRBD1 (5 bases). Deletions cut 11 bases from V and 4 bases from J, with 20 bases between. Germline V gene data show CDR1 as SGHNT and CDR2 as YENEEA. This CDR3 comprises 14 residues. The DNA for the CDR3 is TGTGCCTACACGCGGGGCGGGCTGAGCACTGAAGCTTTCTTT. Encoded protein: CAYTRGGLSTEAFF.

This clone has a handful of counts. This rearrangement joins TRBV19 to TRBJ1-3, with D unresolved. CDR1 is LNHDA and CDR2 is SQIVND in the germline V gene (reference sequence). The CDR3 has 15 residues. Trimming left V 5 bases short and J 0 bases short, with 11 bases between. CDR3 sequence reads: CASSGNKVSGNTIYF. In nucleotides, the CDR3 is TGTGCCAGTAGTGGTAATAAGGTCTCTGGAAACACCATATATTTT.

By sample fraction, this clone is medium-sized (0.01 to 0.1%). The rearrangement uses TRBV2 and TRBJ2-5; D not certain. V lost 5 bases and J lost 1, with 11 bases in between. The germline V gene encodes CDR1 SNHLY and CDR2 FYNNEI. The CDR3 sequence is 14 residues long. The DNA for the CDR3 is TGTGCCAGCAGTCGTGACCAACTCCAAGAGACCCAGTACTTC. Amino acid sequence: CASSRDQLQETQYF. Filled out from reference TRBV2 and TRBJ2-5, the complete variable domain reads EPEVTQTPSHQVTQMGQEVILRCVPISNHLYFYWYRQILGQKVEFLVSFYNNEISEKSEIFDDQFSVERPDGSNFTLKIRSTKLEDSAMYFCASSRDQLQETQYFGPGTRLLVL.

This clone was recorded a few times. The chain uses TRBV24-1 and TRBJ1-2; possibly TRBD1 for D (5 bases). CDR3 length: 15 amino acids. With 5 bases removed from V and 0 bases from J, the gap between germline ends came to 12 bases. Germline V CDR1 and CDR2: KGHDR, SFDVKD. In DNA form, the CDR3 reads TGTGCCACCAGTGCGGAGGGACCGACTAACTATGGCTACACCTTC. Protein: CATSAEGPTNYGYTF.

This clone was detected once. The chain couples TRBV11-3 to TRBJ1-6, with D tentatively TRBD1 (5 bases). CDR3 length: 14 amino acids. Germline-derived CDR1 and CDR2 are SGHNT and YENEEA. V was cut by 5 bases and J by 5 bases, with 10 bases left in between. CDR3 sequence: CASSRRGDNSPLHF. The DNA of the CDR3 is TGTGCCAGCAGCCGCCGGGGGGATAATTCACCCCTCCACTTT.

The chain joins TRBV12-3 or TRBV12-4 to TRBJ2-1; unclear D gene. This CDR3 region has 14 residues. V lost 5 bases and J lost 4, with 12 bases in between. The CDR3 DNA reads TGTGCCAGCAGTCTATTGAGACTGTACAATGAGCAGTTCTTC. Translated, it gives CASSLLRLYNEQFF.

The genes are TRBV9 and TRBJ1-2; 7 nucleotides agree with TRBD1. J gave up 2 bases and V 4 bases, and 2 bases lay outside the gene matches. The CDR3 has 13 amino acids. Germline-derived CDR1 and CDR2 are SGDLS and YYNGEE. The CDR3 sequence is CASSLGQNYGYTF. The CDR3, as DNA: TGTGCCAGCAGCTTGGGACAGAACTATGGCTACACCTTC.

CDR3 region: CSAVDLAGRNTGELFF. CDR3 in DNA: TGCAGTGCTGTTGACCTAGCGGGAAGAAACACCGGGGAGCTGTTTTTT. The rearrangement links TRBV20-1 to TRBJ2-2; 9 bases align to TRBD2. Germline V gives CDR1 DFQATT, CDR2 SNEGSKA (reference sequence). V shed 5 bases, J shed 2 bases, and the junction held 9 bases outside the gene matches. The CDR3 is 16 residues long.

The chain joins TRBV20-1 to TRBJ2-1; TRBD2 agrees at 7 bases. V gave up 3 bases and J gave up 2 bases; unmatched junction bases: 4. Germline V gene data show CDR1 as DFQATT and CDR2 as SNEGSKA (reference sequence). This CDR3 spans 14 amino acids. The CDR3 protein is CSASGGGAYNEQFF. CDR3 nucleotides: TGCAGTGCTAGTGGTGGGGGGGCCTACAATGAGCAGTTCTTC.

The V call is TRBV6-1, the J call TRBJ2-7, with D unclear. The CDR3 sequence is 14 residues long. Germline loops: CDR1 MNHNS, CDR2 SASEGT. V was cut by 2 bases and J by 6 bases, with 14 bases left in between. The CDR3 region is CASSEPVSNSEQYF. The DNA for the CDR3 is TGTGCCAGCAGTGAACCTGTCTCAAACTCCGAGCAGTACTTC.

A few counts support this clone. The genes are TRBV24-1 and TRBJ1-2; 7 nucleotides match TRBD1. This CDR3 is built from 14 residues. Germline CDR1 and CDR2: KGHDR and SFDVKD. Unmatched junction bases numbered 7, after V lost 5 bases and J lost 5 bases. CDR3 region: CATSGQGGSYGYTF. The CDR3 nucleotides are TGTGCCACCAGTGGACAGGGTGGGTCGTATGGCTACACCTTC.